Presented here are 17 T cell receptor beta chains from one specimen sequenced in a study of T cell changes during pregnancy in multiple sclerosis (dated by TCRdb to about 2019). The method behind the library was the immunoSEQ multiplex PCR assay. What TCRdb holds here is the immuneACCESS table cut down to in-frame rearrangements. Part of the clones is not present; checked against another copy, under half of the missing clones reflect an unresolved V gene, and the others are unexplained. For this sample there are about 110,000 clones; roughly 92% appear just once. The ten most abundant clones make up around 0.8% of the sample. The sequencing here drew on peripheral blood, taken in the third trimester of pregnancy. All receptors come from a female donor in good health, enrolled as a control in a pregnancy study.

Concerning this clone itself: A junction end diverges from the germline sequence, so it may reflect a read error. This chain connects TRBV7-7 to TRBJ2-3; the match to TRBD2 covers 9 bases. CDR1 SSHAT and CDR2 FNYEAQ come from the germline V gene (reference sequence). This CDR3 has 16 residues. This CDR3 is CASSKDPSGGTDTQYF. CDR3 DNA: TGTGCTAGCAGCAAAGACCCTAGCGGGGGCACAGATACGCAGTATTTT.

This clone was counted a single time. V and J are TRBV29-1 and TRBJ1-3; D unresolved. Germline CDR1 SQVTM, CDR2 ANQGSEA. Trimming pared 5 bases from V and 3 bases from J, leaving 5 bases between. The CDR3 loop spans 11 amino acids. In nucleotides, the CDR3 is TGCAGCGTTCTCAGTGGAAACACCATATATTTT. Its translation: CSVLSGNTIYF.

The CDR3 DNA reads TGTGCCAGTACCCCGGCCGGGACAGGAAGAAATGAGCAGTTCTTC. This codes for CASTPAGTGRNEQFF. The chain couples TRBV19 to TRBJ2-1; 8 nucleotides line up with TRBD1. CDR1 and CDR2 from the germline V gene are LNHDA and SQIVND (reference sequence). Germline trimming cut 7 bases from V and 7 bases from J; bases unmatched to any gene: 12. This CDR3 region has 15 residues.

The chain combines TRBV5-4 with TRBJ1-1, with TRBD1 matching 9 bases. Germline values: CDR1 SGHNT, CDR2 YYREEE (reference sequence). The CDR3 runs 16 residues. With V trimmed by 5 bases and J by 5 bases, 13 bases remained unmatched. This CDR3 is CASREGTGGAGTEAFF. In DNA form, the CDR3 reads TGTGCCAGCAGGGAGGGAACAGGGGGCGCGGGGACTGAAGCTTTCTTT.

The rearrangement joins TRBV4-2 to TRBJ2-5, with 8 bases lining up with TRBD2. V shed 3 bases, J shed 7 bases, and the junction held 10 bases outside the gene matches. CDR3 length: 15 residues. From germline, CDR1 is LGHNA and CDR2 YNFKEQ. The CDR3 coding sequence is TGTGCCAGCAGCCAGGTACTAGCGGAGCCCCGGACCCAGTACTTC. It encodes CASSQVLAEPRTQYF.

The rearrangement joins TRBV11-2 to TRBJ2-5, with TRBD2 matching over 10 bases. V was clipped by 1 base and J by 2 bases; unmatched bases: 7. Germline V gene sequence: CDR1 SGHAT, CDR2 FQNNGV. The CDR3 is 17 amino acids. This CDR3 is CASSLVISGGTQETQYF. In DNA, the CDR3 is TGTGCCAGCAGCTTAGTCATTAGCGGGGGGACACAAGAGACCCAGTACTTC.

CDR3 sequence: CASSLAGRGLGETQYF. DNA of the CDR3: TGCGCCAGCAGCTTGGCCGGGCGGGGATTAGGAGAGACCCAGTACTTC. The chain carries TRBV5-1 and TRBJ2-5, with D maybe TRBD2 (6 bases). With 0 bases removed from V and 4 bases from J, the gap between germline ends came to 16 bases. CDR1 is SGHRS, CDR2 YFSETQ, per germline. This CDR3 contains 16 residues.

This chain joins TRBV6-5 and TRBJ2-7; no reliable D call. Germline V gene data show CDR1 as MNHEY and CDR2 as SVGAGI. The CDR3 contains 12 residues. The V end was cut by 6 bases, the J end by 4 bases, with 10 bases between. The CDR3: CASSPDTYEQYF. The CDR3, as DNA: TGTGCCAGCAGCCCTGACACGTACGAGCAGTACTTC.

The CDR3 loop reads CASSPGQGAISGAQPQHF. The CDR3 nucleotides are TGTGCCAGCTCACCGGGGCAGGGGGCGATCTCGGGAGCCCAGCCCCAGCATTTT. The chain carries TRBV18 and TRBJ1-5; 8 nucleotides agree with TRBD1. The CDR3 loop spans 18 amino acids. J gave up 7 bases and V 3 bases, and 17 bases lay outside the gene matches. The germline gives CDR1 KGHSH, CDR2 LQKENI.

The chain combines TRBV27 with TRBJ1-5; unclear D gene. CDR1 is MNHEY, CDR2 SMNVEV, per germline (reference sequence). V was clipped by 3 bases and J by 6 bases, with 12 bases between them. The CDR3 covers 14 residues. CDR3 DNA: TGTGCCAGCAGTTTGAACCGGGGTTCTCAGCCCCAGCATTTT. Translation: CASSLNRGSQPQHF.

The chain combines TRBV30 with TRBJ1-1, with 9 bases that match TRBD1. Germline CDR1 is GTSNPN and CDR2 is SVGIG (reference sequence). The CDR3 runs to 14 residues. J lost 4 bases, V lost 2 bases, and 5 bases had no gene match. The CDR3 DNA reads as TGTGCCTGGAGTCCCCGACAGGGGGGCACTGAAGCTTTCTTT. It specifies CAWSPRQGGTEAFF.

The chain carries TRBV30 and TRBJ1-3; D is perhaps TRBD1 (5 bases). The CDR3 totals 13 residues. Germline CDR1 and CDR2: GTSNPN and SVGIG (reference sequence). Trimming removed 0 bases from V and 3 bases from J, with 6 bases in between. This CDR3 is CAWSVTGGNTIYF. Written as DNA, the CDR3 is TGTGCCTGGAGTGTTACAGGTGGAAACACCATATATTTT.

CDR3 in amino acids: CASSYPTPPYGYTF. CDR3 bases: TGTGCCAGCAGTTACCCGACACCCCCCTATGGCTACACCTTC. The rearrangement links TRBV6-5 to TRBJ1-2; no firm D call. The V gene lost 2 bases and the J gene lost 4 bases, with 11 bases spanning the gap. Looked up from germline, CDR1 is MNHEY and CDR2 is SVGAGI. This CDR3 contains 14 residues.

This chain uses TRBV27 with TRBJ2-1; TRBD2 matches at 16 bases. CDR3 length: 17 amino acids. Trimming cost V 5 bases and J 3 bases; bases outside gene matches: 4. Germline CDR1 is MNHEY and CDR2 is SMNVEV (reference sequence). The CDR3 nucleotides are TGTGCCAGCAGTCGAGGGACTAGCGGGGGGGTCTACAATGAGCAGTTCTTC. It is translated as CASSRGTSGGVYNEQFF.

J is TRBJ1-2 and V is TRBV11-3; TRBD1 is a possible D gene (5 bases). V lost 5 bases and J 0 bases, leaving 13 bases between the germline ends. The CDR3 covers 15 residues. The germline gives CDR1 SGHNT, CDR2 YENEEA. The CDR3 protein is CASSPEGLTNYGYTF. As DNA, the CDR3 is TGTGCCAGCAGCCCCGAGGGACTGACTAACTATGGCTACACCTTC.

This chain joins TRBV5-5 and TRBJ1-2; D is perhaps TRBD1 (5 bases). CDR3 size: 15 residues. Germline V gene sequence: CDR1 SGHKS, CDR2 YYEKEE (reference sequence). Trimming stripped 0 bases from V and 3 bases from J, with 12 bases between. The CDR3 sequence is CASSLGGDGHYGYTF. CDR3 nucleotide sequence: TGTGCCAGCAGCTTGGGGGGGGACGGACACTATGGCTACACCTTC.

The chain combines TRBV7-6 with TRBJ2-3, with 9 nucleotides matching TRBD1. There are 17 residues in the CDR3. Per the germline V gene, CDR1 is SGHVS and CDR2 is FNYEAQ. V shed 1 base and J 3 bases; nucleotides not matched to a gene: 8. The CDR3 spells CASSLEWGQGATDTQYF. The CDR3 DNA is TGTGCCAGCAGCTTAGAATGGGGACAGGGAGCAACAGATACGCAGTATTTT.